The 6 T cell receptor beta chains below were found in one sample sequenced in a study of OX40 agonist ivuxolimab in advanced cancers. Here immunoSEQ multiplex PCR was the method, and the copy in TCRdb shows in-frame clones only, minus some. The table lists about 81,000 clones, around 84% of them singletons. The sequenced sample was CD4+ or CD8+ T cells sorted from blood, obtained in a trial of the OX40 agonist ivuxolimab. The receptors originated from an adult with an advanced solid tumor such as melanoma, head and neck, liver or kidney cancer.

The chain couples TRBV4-1 to TRBJ2-5, with D uncertain. The germline V gene encodes CDR1 MGHRA and CDR2 YSYEKL. The CDR3 has 15 residues. V lost 4 bases, J lost 1 base, and 13 bases lay in between. The CDR3 region is CASSRQTQPQETQYF. Written as DNA, the CDR3 is TGCGCCAGCAGCCGACAAACCCAACCCCAAGAGACCCAGTACTTC.

The gene calls are TRBV9 and TRBJ1-1; D remains unclear. V was trimmed by 4 bases and J by 3 bases, leaving 4 bases between them. Germline lookup yields CDR1 SGDLS and CDR2 YYNGEE. The CDR3 is 11 residues long. CDR3 sequence (DNA): TGTGCCAGCAGCCCGTACACTGAAGCTTTCTTT. It encodes CASSPYTEAFF.

This chain uses TRBV11-2 with TRBJ1-5, with TRBD1 matching over 8 bases. The CDR3 length is 14 residues. Trimming took 4 bases from V and 7 from J; bases not matched to a gene: 6. Germline CDR1 and CDR2: SGHAT and FQNNGV. In DNA, the CDR3 is TGTGCCAGCAGCTCCACTCAGGGGGCGCAGCCCCAGCATTTT. Protein sequence: CASSSTQGAQPQHF.

The gene calls are TRBV19 and TRBJ2-3, with D uncertain. With 5 bases removed from V and 4 bases from J, the gap between germline ends came to 13 bases. The germline V gene encodes CDR1 LNHDA and CDR2 SQIVND (reference sequence). The CDR3 loop spans 14 amino acids. The CDR3 DNA sequence: TGTGCCAGTAGTGCCAAACTTCGCGCAGATACGCAGTATTTT. Translating it yields CASSAKLRADTQYF.

This clone was detected once. The J gene is TRBJ2-7, the V gene TRBV7-2; 8 bases map to TRBD1. The V and J ends lost 2 bases and 2 bases, in that order; junction bases with no gene match: 11. CDR1 SGHTA and CDR2 FQGNSA come from the germline V gene. The CDR3 runs to 17 residues. CDR3 residues: CASSLIVRQGAPYEQYF. The CDR3 DNA is TGTGCCAGCAGCTTAATAGTGCGGCAGGGGGCCCCCTACGAGCAGTACTTC.

The rearrangement joins TRBV5-8 to TRBJ1-3; the D gene is possibly TRBD1 (5 bases). In germline, CDR1 is SGHTS, CDR2 YDEGEE. The ends were cut back, 7 bases at V and 0 bases at J, with 17 bases in the middle. The CDR3 runs 16 residues. The CDR3 sequence: CASEAGGDDSGNTIYF. The CDR3 nucleotides are TGTGCCAGCGAGGCCGGAGGGGACGACTCTGGAAACACCATATATTTT.